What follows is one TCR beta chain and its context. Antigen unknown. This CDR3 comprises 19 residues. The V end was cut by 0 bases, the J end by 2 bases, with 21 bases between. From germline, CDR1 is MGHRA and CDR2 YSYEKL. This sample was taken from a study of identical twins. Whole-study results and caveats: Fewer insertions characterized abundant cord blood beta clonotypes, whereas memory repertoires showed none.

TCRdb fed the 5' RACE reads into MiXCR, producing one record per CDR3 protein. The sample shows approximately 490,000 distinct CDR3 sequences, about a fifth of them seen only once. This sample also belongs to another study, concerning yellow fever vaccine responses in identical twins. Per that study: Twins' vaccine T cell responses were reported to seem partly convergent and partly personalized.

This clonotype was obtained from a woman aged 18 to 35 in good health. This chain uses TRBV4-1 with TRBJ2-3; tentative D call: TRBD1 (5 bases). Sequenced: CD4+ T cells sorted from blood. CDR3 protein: CASSQEGWADIHYTDTQYF. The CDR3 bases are TGCGCCAGCAGCCAAGAGGGTTGGGCGGACATACACTACACAGATACGCAGTATTTT.